This T cell receptor (beta chain) was sequenced in a study of cytomegalovirus exposure and HLA in healthy donors. This clone is a singleton in its sample. The primer mix had 60 Vbeta and 13 Jbeta primers. Data came from immunoSEQ multiplex PCR; TCRdb stores just in-frame clones and leaves some out. Of roughly 100,000 clones detected, 76% appear once; the ten largest clones hold about 5%. In germline, CDR1 is MDHEN, CDR2 SYDVKM. The CDR3 contains 13 residues. The trim removed 5 bases at V and 7 bases at J, leaving 7 bases unmatched. V gene TRBV28 combines with J gene TRBJ1-2; the match to TRBD1 covers 7 bases. Material for sequencing was PBMCs. This sequence originates from a woman aged 18 to 35 in good health and CMV-seropositive. The CDR3 region has the DNA TGTGCCAGCAGTCCGCCGACAGGGAGTGGCTACACCTTC. This codes for CASSPPTGSGYTF.